This T cell receptor beta chain was sequenced in a study of graft-versus-host responses after intestinal transplantation. For the study at large: Tacrolimus plus steroids were given to all recipients for about 3 years, preceded by anti-thymocyte globulin induction.

The ends lost 2 bases at V and 5 bases at J; junction bases unmatched: 7. Germline V CDR1 and CDR2: SGDLS, YYNGEE. This CDR3 spans 15 amino acids. Measured with immunoSEQ multiplex PCR; TCRdb has only the in-frame clones, and not every one. This table holds 75,000 to 100,000 clones, 90% found once. The specimen comprised PBMCs, sampled around 450 days after intestinal transplant. The gene calls are TRBV9 and TRBJ2-1; 7 nucleotides match TRBD1. This TCR came from a human patient who received an intestinal transplant, so some T cells may come from the graft donor. The CDR3 loop reads CASSVGRGNHNEQFF. The CDR3 DNA follows: TGTGCCAGCAGCGTTGGCAGGGGGAATCACAATGAGCAGTTCTTC. Full variable domain (missing parts from reference TRBV9 and TRBJ2-1): DSGVTQTPKHLITATGQRVTLRCSPRSGDLSVYWYQQSLDQGLQFLIQYYNGEERAKGNILERFSAQQFPDLHSELNLSSLELGDSALYFCASSVGRGNHNEQFFGPGTRLTVL.